This TCR beta chain originates from a study of response to subunit inactivated influenza vaccine. Broader study findings: There was a suggestion from the authors that each seasonal influenza vaccination recruits few new T cells.

TCRdb fed the RT-PCR reads into MiXCR, producing one record per CDR3 protein. Among about 800,000 distinct CDR3 sequences listed, 21% were seen once. This clonotype was counted only a few times. Its antigen remains unidentified. Specimen: PBMCs from blood, collected 4 to 6 days after vaccination. The TCR originated in a middle-aged man who received an inactivated influenza vaccine.

CDR3 protein: CASSSVSNNEQFF. The CDR3 DNA reads as TGTGCCAGCAGCTCAGTTTCGAACAATGAGCAGTTCTTC. The genes are TRBV7-6 and TRBJ2-1; D gene unclear. The germline V gene encodes CDR1 SGHVS and CDR2 FNYEAQ. V was clipped by 4 bases and J by 5 bases, with 9 bases between them. The CDR3 covers 13 residues.